This T cell receptor beta chain was identified during a study of CD8+ T cells in alopecia areata. Study-wide context: Patients remained on tofacitinib for 6 to 18 months and then went 6 months without it.

Extracted RNA was reverse transcribed, and the resulting cDNA served as sequencing template. Generated by immunoSEQ multiplex PCR, the TCRdb table keeps only in-frame clones and is missing some. The sample comprises about 270,000 clones, over 45% of which are singletons, and about 0.93% rests with the top ten. A few counts support this clone. Its antigen remains unknown. Findings of the study overall: The study found TCR sharing across patients less clear than in mice, possibly for HLA reasons.

Treatment given: oral pan-JAK inhibitor, 5-10 mg twice daily. Peripheral blood and lesional scalp punch biopsies were taken from alopecia areata patients. Cell sorting on a FACSAria was used to separate CD4+ and CD8+ T cells from the PBMCs. The ends lost 4 bases at V and 2 bases at J; junction bases unmatched: 2. This CDR3 contains 14 residues. The germline V gene has CDR1 ENHRY and CDR2 SYGVKD. V usage is TRBV10-3 and J usage is TRBJ1-2, with 9 bases that match TRBD1. This receptor was identified in a human donor with alopecia areata. This sample comprised CD4+ T cells sorted from blood, obtained at roughly week 52, from a patient treated with tofacitinib. In DNA, the CDR3 is TGTGCCATCAGTGTACAGGGGGCAAACTATGGCTACACCTTC. The encoded protein is CAISVQGANYGYTF.